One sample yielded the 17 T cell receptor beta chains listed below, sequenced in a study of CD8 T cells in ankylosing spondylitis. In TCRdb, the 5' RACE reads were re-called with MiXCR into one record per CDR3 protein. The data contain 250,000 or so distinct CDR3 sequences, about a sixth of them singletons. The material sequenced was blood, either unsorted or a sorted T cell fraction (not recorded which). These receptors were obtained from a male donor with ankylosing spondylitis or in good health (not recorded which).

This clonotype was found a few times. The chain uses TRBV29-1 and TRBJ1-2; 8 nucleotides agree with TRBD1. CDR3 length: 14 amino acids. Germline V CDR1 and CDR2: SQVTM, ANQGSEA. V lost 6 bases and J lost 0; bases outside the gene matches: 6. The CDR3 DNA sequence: TGCAGCGTCCCGGGACAGGTAGCTAACTATGGCTACACCTTC. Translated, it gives CSVPGQVANYGYTF.

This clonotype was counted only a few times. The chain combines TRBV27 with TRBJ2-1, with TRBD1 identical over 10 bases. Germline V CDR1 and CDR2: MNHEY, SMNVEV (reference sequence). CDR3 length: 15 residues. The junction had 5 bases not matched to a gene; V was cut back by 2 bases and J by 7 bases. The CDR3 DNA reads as TGTGCCAGCAGTTTAGCCGGGACAGGGGAGAATGAGCAGTTCTTC. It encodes CASSLAGTGENEQFF.

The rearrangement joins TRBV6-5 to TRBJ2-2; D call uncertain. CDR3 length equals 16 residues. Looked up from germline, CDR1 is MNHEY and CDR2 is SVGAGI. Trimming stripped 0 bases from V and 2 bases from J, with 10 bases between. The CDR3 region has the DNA TGTGCCAGCAGTTACTCGAGTGGCCGTAACACCGGGGAGCTGTTTTTT. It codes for CASSYSSGRNTGELFF.

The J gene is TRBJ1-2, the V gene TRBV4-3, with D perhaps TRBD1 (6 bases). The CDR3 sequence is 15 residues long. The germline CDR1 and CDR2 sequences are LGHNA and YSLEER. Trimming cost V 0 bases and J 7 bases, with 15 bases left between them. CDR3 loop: CASSQDRGASIGYTF. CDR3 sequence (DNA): TGCGCCAGCAGCCAAGATCGGGGGGCGAGTATTGGCTACACCTTC.

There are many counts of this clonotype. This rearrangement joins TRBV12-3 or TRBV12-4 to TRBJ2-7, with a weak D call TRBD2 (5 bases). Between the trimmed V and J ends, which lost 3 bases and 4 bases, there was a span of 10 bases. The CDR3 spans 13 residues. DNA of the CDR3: TGTGCCAGCAGTTTGGCGGAGGATTACGAGCAGTACTTC. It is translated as CASSLAEDYEQYF.

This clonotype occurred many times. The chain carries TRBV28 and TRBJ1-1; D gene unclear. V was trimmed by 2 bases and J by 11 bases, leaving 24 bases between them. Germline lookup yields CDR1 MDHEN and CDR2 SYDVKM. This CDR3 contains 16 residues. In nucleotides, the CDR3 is TGTGCCAGCAGTTTACCGTGCGGCGTTCCGCATTGTAAGGCTTTCTTT. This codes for CASSLPCGVPHCKAFF.

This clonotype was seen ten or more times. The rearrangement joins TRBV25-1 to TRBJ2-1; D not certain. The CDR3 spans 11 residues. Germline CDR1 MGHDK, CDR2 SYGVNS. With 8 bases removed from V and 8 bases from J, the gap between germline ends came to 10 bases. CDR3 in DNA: TGTGCCAGCGGTGGGTTCGATGAGCAGTTCTTC. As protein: CASGGFDEQFF.

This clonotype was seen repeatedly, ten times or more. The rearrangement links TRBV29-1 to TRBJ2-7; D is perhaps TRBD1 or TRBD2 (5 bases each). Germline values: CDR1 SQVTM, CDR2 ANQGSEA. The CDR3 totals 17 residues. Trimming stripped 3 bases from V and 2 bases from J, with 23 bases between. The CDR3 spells CSVELTGGRSTAYEQYF. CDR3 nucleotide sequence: TGCAGCGTTGAGTTAACAGGAGGCAGGTCGACCGCCTACGAGCAGTACTTC.

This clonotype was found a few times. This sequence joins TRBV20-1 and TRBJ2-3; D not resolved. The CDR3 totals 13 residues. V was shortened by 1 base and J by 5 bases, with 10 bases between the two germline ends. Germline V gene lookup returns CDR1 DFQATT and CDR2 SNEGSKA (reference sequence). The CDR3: CSARVAIEDTQYF. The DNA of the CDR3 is TGCAGTGCTAGAGTGGCGATCGAAGATACGCAGTATTTT.

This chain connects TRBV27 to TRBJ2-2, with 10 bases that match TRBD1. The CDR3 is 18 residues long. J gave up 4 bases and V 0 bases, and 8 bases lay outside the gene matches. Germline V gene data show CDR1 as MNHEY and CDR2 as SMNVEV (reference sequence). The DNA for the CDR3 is TGTGCCAGCAGTTTATCGACAGGGGGCGCATCTCTCACCGGGGAGCTGTTTTTT. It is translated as CASSLSTGGASLTGELFF.

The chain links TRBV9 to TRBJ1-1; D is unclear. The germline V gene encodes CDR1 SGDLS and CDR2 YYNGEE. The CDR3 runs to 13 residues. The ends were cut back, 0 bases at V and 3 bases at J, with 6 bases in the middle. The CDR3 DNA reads TGTGCCAGCAGCGTAGAGTGGTACACTGAAGCTTTCTTT. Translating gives CASSVEWYTEAFF.

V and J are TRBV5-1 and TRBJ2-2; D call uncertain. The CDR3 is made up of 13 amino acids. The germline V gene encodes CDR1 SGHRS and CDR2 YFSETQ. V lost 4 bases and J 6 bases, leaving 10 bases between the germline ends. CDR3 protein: CASSQWVSGELFF. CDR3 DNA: TGCGCCAGCAGCCAGTGGGTCTCCGGGGAGCTGTTTTTT.

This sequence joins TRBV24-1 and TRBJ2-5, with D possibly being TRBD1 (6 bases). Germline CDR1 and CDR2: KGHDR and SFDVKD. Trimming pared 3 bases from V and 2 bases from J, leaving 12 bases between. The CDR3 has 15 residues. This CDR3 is CATSDIRGNQETQYF. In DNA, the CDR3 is TGTGCCACCAGTGATATCAGGGGCAATCAAGAGACCCAGTACTTC.

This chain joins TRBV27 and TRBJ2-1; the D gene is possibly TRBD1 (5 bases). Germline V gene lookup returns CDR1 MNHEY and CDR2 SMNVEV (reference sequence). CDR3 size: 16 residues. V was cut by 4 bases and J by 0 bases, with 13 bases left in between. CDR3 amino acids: CASSSLGDSSYNEQFF. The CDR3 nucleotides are TGTGCCAGCAGTTCCCTTGGCGACAGCTCCTACAATGAGCAGTTCTTC.

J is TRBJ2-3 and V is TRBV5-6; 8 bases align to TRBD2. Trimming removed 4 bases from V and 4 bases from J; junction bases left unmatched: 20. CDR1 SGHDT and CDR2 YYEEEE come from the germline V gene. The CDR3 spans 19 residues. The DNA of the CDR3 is TGTGCCAGCAGCGGAGACAGTTATCCGGGACTAGGATCGGCAGATACGCAGTATTTT. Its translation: CASSGDSYPGLGSADTQYF. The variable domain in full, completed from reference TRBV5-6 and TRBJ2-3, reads DAGVTQSPTHLIKTRGQQVTLRCSPKSGHDTVSWYQQALGQGPQFIFQYYEEEERQRGNFPDRFSGHQFPNYSSELNVNALLLGDSALYLCASSGDSYPGLGSADTQYFGPGTRLTVL.

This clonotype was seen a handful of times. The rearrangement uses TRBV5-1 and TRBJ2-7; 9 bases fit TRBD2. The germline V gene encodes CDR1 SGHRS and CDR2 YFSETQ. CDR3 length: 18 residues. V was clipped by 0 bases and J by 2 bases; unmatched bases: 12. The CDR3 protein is CASSLVASGIPSTYEQYF. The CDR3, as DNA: TGCGCCAGCAGCTTGGTTGCTAGCGGGATACCGTCAACCTACGAGCAGTACTTC. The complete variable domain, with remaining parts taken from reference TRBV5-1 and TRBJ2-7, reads KAGVTQTPRYLIKTRGQQVTLSCSPISGHRSVSWYQQTPGQGLQFLFEYFSETQRNKGNFPGRFSGRQFSNSRSEMNVSTLELGDSALYLCASSLVASGIPSTYEQYFGPGTRLTVT.

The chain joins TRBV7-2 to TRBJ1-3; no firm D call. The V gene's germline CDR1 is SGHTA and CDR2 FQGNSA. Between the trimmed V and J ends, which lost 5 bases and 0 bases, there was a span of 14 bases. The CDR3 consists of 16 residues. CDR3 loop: CASSQGPDYSGNTIYF. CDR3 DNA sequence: TGTGCCAGCAGCCAAGGGCCGGACTACTCTGGAAACACCATATATTTT.